This T cell receptor (beta chain) originates from a study of cytomegalovirus exposure and HLA in healthy donors. Study-level background: There were about 85 million unique TCRs (from HLA-typed donors) in an early data release.

This clone was observed once. The CDR3 has 14 amino acids. V was clipped by 2 bases and J by 0 bases, with 7 bases between them. The germline CDR1 and CDR2 sequences are MDHEN and SYDVKM. 13 Jbeta primers and 60 Vbeta primers were used for the PCR. TCRdb's copy holds only in-frame clones and misses some; the assay was immunoSEQ multiplex PCR. In the table there are around 140,000 clones, roughly 80% of which are singletons. The source of this sequence is a female donor in good health and CMV-seronegative. V gene TRBV28 combines with J gene TRBJ1-1; D may be TRBD1 (5 bases). The material sequenced was PBMCs. The CDR3 reads CASSLTGVNTEAFF. The CDR3 region has the DNA TGTGCCAGCAGTTTAACAGGAGTGAACACTGAAGCTTTCTTT.